Below are 4 T cell receptor beta chains sequenced from a single sample in a study of shared clonotypes between healthy human individuals. The table came from immunoSEQ multiplex PCR; TCRdb's copy has only in-frame clones and leaves some out. The sample consists of millions of clones, over 85% of them appearing once. Sequencing used naive CD4+ T cells sorted from blood. As for subset: CD45RA+ positively selected. The receptors stem from a man between 18 and 35 years old in good health.

The V gene is TRBV2, the J gene TRBJ1-4; D call uncertain. The CDR3 loop spans 14 amino acids. Per germline, CDR1 SNHLY and CDR2 FYNNEI. V was pared by 5 bases and J by 10 bases, with 17 bases between. CDR3 region: CASSYDRSGGKLFF. CDR3 DNA: TGTGCCAGCAGTTATGACCGGAGCGGCGGAAAACTGTTTTTT.

The V call is TRBV7-8, the J call TRBJ2-1, with a weak D call TRBD2 (5 bases). The CDR3 sequence is 14 residues long. V was cut by 2 bases and J by 5 bases, with 10 bases left in between. Per the germline V gene, CDR1 is SGHVS and CDR2 is FQNEAQ. In DNA form, the CDR3 reads TGTGCCAGCAGCTTATGGCTGGGAGACAATGAGCAGTTCTTC. It encodes CASSLWLGDNEQFF.

The J gene is TRBJ2-7, the V gene TRBV7-8; maybe TRBD2 (6 bases). V was clipped by 0 bases and J by 3 bases, with 12 bases between them. This CDR3 contains 15 residues. The V gene's germline CDR1 is SGHVS and CDR2 FQNEAQ. The CDR3 region is CASSLASGGIYEQYF. CDR3 nucleotides: TGTGCCAGCAGCTTAGCCTCGGGCGGGATCTACGAGCAGTACTTC.

The chain couples TRBV6-5 to TRBJ2-2; 8 bases line up with TRBD1. The CDR3 runs to 13 residues. Germline CDR1 reads MNHEY; CDR2 reads SVGAGI. Unmatched junction bases numbered 3, after V lost 5 bases and J lost 7 bases. The DNA for the CDR3 is TGTGCCAGCAGTCGACAGGGGCTCGGGGAGCTGTTTTTT. The encoded protein is CASSRQGLGELFF.